This entry lists 11 T cell receptor beta chains sequenced from one sample in a study of blood T cells in healthy people across ages (dated by TCRdb to 2015 to 2017). Library preparation used 5' RACE. The run used an Illumina HiSeq 2500. A second PCR of about 7 to 12 cycles was run with a J-beta primer mix and a sample-barcoded 5' primer. TCRdb trimmed the raw reads at Q25, called clones with MiXCR and kept productive beta chains. Rows matching on CDR3 protein sequence are summarized as one entry with the most common DNA and genes. The sample table contains 750,000 to 950,000 distinct CDR3 sequences; only one count was recorded for around 24% of them. 3% of the sample is in the top ten clones. The same data also contributed to another study, on T cells of mothers and their children.

The sequenced sample was blood. The receptors were gathered from a boy aged 5 to 17 in good health.

The chain employs TRBV9 and TRBJ2-1; D unclear. Looked up from germline, CDR1 is SGDLS and CDR2 is YYNGEE. V lost 0 bases, J lost 0 bases, and 4 bases lay in between. This CDR3 has 14 amino acids. The CDR3 coding sequence is TGTGCCAGCAGCGTAGGGGTCTCCTACAATGAGCAGTTCTTC. Protein product: CASSVGVSYNEQFF.

At least ten counts were recorded for this clonotype. J is TRBJ2-1 and V is TRBV24-1; D is ambiguous. The germline gives CDR1 KGHDR, CDR2 SFDVKD. The CDR3 has 13 residues. V lost 9 bases and J lost 3, with 11 bases in between. Here the CDR3 reads CATGDSRYNEQFF. The CDR3 DNA reads TGTGCCACCGGGGATTCGCGCTACAATGAGCAGTTCTTC.

The genes are TRBV5-1 and TRBJ1-2; 8 bases are a match to TRBD1. Per germline, CDR1 SGHRS and CDR2 YFSETQ. V trimming: 7 bases; J trimming: 0 bases; junction bases outside the gene matches: 8. CDR3 length: 15 residues. CDR3 DNA: TGCGCCAGCCTACTTTTGGGACAGGCTAACTATGGCTACACCTTC. Amino acids: CASLLLGQANYGYTF.

The genes are TRBV20-1 and TRBJ2-5, with 10 bases matching TRBD2. The length of the CDR3 is 16 residues. Germline-derived CDR1 and CDR2 are DFQATT and SNEGSKA (reference sequence). V dropped 1 base and J dropped 3; count of bases not matched to a gene: 8. CDR3 nucleotide sequence: TGCAGTGCTAGAGGACCTAGCGGGGGATCAGAAGAGACCCAGTACTTC. It yields the protein CSARGPSGGSEETQYF.

A few counts support this clonotype. The chain recombines TRBV4-1 with TRBJ2-4; no definite D call. This CDR3 region has 14 residues. V lost 1 base and J lost 6, with 10 bases in between. Germline V gene data show CDR1 as MGHRA and CDR2 as YSYEKL. CDR3 sequence reads: CASSQGIGSNIQYF. Written as DNA, the CDR3 is TGCGCCAGCAGCCAAGGCATAGGATCAAACATTCAGTACTTC.

This clonotype has just a few counts. The chain joins TRBV11-1 to TRBJ1-2; 8 nucleotides align to TRBD1. Germline CDR1 is SGHAT and CDR2 is FQDESV (reference sequence). The CDR3 totals 16 residues. With 5 bases clipped from V and 0 bases from J, the junction kept 8 bases outside the gene matches. The DNA for the CDR3 is TGTGCCAGCAGCGCCCCGGGACAGGCTACTAACTATGGCTACACCTTC. Translating gives CASSAPGQATNYGYTF. Full variable domain (outside the CDR3, taken from reference TRBV11-1 and TRBJ1-2): EAEVAQSPRYKITEKSQAVAFWCDPISGHATLYWYRQILGQGPELLVQFQDESVVDDSQLPKDRFSAERLKGVDSTLKIQPAELGDSAMYLCASSAPGQATNYGYTFGSGTRLTVV.

The chain employs TRBV6-6 and TRBJ1-4; D perhaps matches TRBD1 (6 bases). Germline loops: CDR1 MNHNY, CDR2 SVGAGI (reference sequence). V was clipped by 7 bases and J by 6 bases, with 15 bases between them. The CDR3 length is 14 residues. The DNA of the CDR3 is TGTGCCAGCACAGCCGGGGGGCCCGATGAAAAACTGTTTTTT. Its translation: CASTAGGPDEKLFF.

This clonotype was detected only a few times. The chain recombines TRBV2 with TRBJ1-4; tentatively, D is TRBD1 (5 bases). In germline, CDR1 is SNHLY, CDR2 FYNNEI. V lost 8 bases and J lost 3, with 10 bases in between. The length of the CDR3 is 13 residues. CDR3 nucleotides: TGTGCCAGCTCGGGACGGCCTAATGAAAAACTGTTTTTT. It specifies CASSGRPNEKLFF. Looking up the rest from reference TRBV2 and TRBJ1-4 gives the full variable domain: EPEVTQTPSHQVTQMGQEVILRCVPISNHLYFYWYRQILGQKVEFLVSFYNNEISEKSEIFDDQFSVERPDGSNFTLKIRSTKLEDSAMYFCASSGRPNEKLFFGSGTQLSVL.

This clonotype has only a few counts. The V call is TRBV20-1, the J call TRBJ1-4, with D hard to call. This CDR3 has 10 amino acids. Trimming removed 6 bases at V and 6 bases at J, with 5 bases between. Per the germline V gene, CDR1 is DFQATT and CDR2 is SNEGSKA (reference sequence). CDR3: CSAPHEKLFF. The CDR3 DNA reads as TGCAGTGCCCCCCATGAAAAACTGTTTTTT.

In its sample, this clonotype was seen a few times. The V gene is TRBV6-5, the J gene TRBJ2-6; D is undetermined. The length of the CDR3 is 17 residues. The ends were cut back, 2 bases at V and 0 bases at J, with 11 bases in the middle. Germline V gene sequence: CDR1 MNHEY, CDR2 SVGAGI. This CDR3 reads CASSYAGPLSGANVLTF. CDR3 nucleotide sequence: TGTGCCAGCAGTTACGCAGGTCCTCTCTCTGGGGCCAACGTCCTGACTTTC.

As concerns this clonotype: At one end the junction does not follow the germline gene, possibly because of a read error. This sequence joins TRBV10-3 and TRBJ2-5; 8 bases line up with TRBD1. CDR1 is ENHRY and CDR2 is SYGVKD in the germline V gene. CDR3 size: 16 residues. CDR3 sequence (DNA): TGTGACATCAGTGAGTCTCCGACAGGGGCGCAAGAGACCCAGTACTTC. It yields the protein CDISESPTGAQETQYF.